The subject of this entry is one T cell receptor beta chain. This entry is derived from a study of cytomegalovirus exposure and HLA in healthy donors. Germline V gene lookup returns CDR1 SGHAT and CDR2 FQNNGV. The germline V and J ends were trimmed by 5 bases and 12 bases, with 19 bases remaining between them. This CDR3 region has 14 residues. PCR amplification relied on 60 Vbeta primers (plus 13 Jbeta primers). Clones were read by immunoSEQ multiplex PCR, and TCRdb kept only the in-frame ones, dropping some. In the table there are roughly 140,000 clones, less than 90% of which are singletons. This clonotype was obtained from a boy aged 2 to 10 in good health and CMV-seronegative. The V and J genes are TRBV11-2 and TRBJ1-4; TRBD1 is a possible D gene (5 bases). Sample: PBMCs. CDR3: CASSVLTFGGELFF. The CDR3 DNA is TGTGCCAGCAGCGTTCTGACGTTCGGGGGAGAACTGTTTTTT.